This T cell receptor beta chain was identified during a study of T cells in Graves' hyperthyroidism and ophthalmopathy. Lactation, pregnancy, other autoimmune disease or uncontrolled infection led to exclusion of patients. The source of the PBMCs was approximately 9.5 ml of fresh peripheral blood. RNA transcripts were the template for amplifying TCR beta CDR3 regions. TCR CDR3 regions were first amplified by RT-PCR with HTBI primers. TCRdb re-called the multiplex PCR reads with MiXCR, one entry per CDR3 protein. The sample contains 400,000 to 500,000 distinct CDR3 sequences, approximately 15% of which appear only once. Germline CDR1 is SGHTA and CDR2 is FQGNSA. Unmatched junction bases numbered 7, after V lost 2 bases and J lost 8 bases. This CDR3 has 15 residues. About this clonotype itself: What it binds is not known.

General study findings and limits: Researchers found most expanded thyroid clonotypes above 0.001 in blood as well.

The chain links TRBV7-2 to TRBJ2-1; 9 nucleotides agree with TRBD2. The sequencing input was blood. This receptor was identified in a young woman with Graves' hyperthyroidism. CDR3 nucleotide sequence: TGTGCCAGCAGCTTAATGGTAGCGGGAGACTATGAGCAGTTCTTC. Translated, it gives CASSLMVAGDYEQFF.